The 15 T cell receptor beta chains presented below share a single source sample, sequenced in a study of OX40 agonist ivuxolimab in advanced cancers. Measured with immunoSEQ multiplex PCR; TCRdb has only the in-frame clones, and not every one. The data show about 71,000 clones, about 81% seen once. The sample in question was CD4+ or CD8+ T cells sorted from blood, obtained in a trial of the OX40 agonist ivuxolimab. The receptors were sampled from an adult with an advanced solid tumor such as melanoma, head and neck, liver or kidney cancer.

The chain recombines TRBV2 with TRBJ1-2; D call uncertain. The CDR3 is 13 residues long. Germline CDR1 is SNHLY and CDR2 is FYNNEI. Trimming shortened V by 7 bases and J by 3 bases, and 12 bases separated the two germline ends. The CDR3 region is CASNLGTDYGYTF. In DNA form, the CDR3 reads TGTGCCAGCAATTTGGGCACGGACTATGGCTACACCTTC.

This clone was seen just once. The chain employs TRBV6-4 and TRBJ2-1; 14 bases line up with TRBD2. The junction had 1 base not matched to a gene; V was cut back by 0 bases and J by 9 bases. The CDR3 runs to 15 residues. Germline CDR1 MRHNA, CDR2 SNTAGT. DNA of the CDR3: TGTGCCAGCAGTGACTCGACTAGCGGGGGGGCTGAGCAGTTCTTC. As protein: CASSDSTSGGAEQFF.

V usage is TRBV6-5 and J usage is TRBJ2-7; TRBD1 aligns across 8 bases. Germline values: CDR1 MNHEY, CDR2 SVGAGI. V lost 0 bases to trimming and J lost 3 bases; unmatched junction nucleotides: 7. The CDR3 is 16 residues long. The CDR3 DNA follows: TGTGCCAGCAGTTACTCGACTTTGACAGGGGACTACGAGCAGTACTTC. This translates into CASSYSTLTGDYEQYF.

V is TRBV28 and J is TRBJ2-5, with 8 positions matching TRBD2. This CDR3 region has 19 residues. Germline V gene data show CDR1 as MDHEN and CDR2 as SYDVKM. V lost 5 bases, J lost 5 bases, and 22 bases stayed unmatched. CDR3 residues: CASSRIFPTSRGGTETQYF. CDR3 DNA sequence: TGTGCCAGCAGTCGGATTTTCCCGACCTCCCGGGGGGGTACGGAGACCCAGTACTTC.

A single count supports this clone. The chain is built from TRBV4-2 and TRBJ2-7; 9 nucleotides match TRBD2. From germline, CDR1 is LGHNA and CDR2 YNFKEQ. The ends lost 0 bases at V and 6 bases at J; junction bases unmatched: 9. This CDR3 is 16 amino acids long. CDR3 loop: CASSQDGSGSTAEQYF. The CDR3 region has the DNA TGTGCCAGCAGCCAAGATGGTAGCGGGAGCACCGCCGAGCAGTACTTC.

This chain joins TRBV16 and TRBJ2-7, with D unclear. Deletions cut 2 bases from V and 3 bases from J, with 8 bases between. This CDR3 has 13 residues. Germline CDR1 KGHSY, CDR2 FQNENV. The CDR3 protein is CASSQMGFYEQYF. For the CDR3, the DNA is TGTGCCAGCAGCCAAATGGGGTTCTACGAGCAGTACTTC.

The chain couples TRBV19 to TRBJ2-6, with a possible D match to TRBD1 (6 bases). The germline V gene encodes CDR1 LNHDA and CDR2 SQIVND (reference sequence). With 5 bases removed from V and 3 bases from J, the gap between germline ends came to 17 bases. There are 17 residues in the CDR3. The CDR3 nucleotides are TGTGCCAGTAGTCCACAGGGTTTTTCGAGTGGGGCCAACGTCCTGACTTTC. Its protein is CASSPQGFSSGANVLTF.

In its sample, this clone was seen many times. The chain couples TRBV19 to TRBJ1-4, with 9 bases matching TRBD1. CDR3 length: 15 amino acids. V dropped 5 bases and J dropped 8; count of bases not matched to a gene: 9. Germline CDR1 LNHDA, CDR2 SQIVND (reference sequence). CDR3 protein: CASSDRDRVREKLFF. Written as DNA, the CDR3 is TGTGCCAGTAGTGACCGGGACAGGGTAAGGGAAAAACTGTTTTTT. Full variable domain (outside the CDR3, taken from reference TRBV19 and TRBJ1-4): DGGITQSPKYLFRKEGQNVTLSCEQNLNHDAMYWYRQDPGQGLRLIYYSQIVNDFQKGDIAEGYSVSREKKESFPLTVTSAQKNPTAFYLCASSDRDRVREKLFFGSGTQLSVL.

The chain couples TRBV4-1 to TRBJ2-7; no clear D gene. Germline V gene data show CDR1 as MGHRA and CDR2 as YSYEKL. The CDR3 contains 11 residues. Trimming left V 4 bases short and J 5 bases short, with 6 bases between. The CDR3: CASSRGDEQYF. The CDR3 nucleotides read TGCGCCAGCAGCCGGGGTGACGAGCAGTACTTC.

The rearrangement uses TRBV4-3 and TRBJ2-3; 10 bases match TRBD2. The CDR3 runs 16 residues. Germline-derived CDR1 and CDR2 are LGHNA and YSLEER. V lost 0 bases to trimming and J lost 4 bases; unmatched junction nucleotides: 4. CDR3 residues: CASSQEAGGPSDTQYF. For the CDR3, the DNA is TGCGCCAGCAGCCAAGAAGCGGGAGGGCCCTCAGATACGCAGTATTTT.

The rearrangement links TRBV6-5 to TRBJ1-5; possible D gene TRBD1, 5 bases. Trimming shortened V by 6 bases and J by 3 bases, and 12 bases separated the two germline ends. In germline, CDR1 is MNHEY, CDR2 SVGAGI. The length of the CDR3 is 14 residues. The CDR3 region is CASRKGVSNQPQHF. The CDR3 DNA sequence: TGTGCCAGCAGAAAAGGGGTTTCCAATCAGCCCCAGCATTTT.

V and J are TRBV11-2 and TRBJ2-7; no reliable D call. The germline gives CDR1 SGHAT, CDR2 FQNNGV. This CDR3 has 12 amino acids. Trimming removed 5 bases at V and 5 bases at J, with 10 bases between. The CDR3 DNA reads TGTGCCAGCAGCCTAGGTAGCCACGAGCAGTACTTC. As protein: CASSLGSHEQYF.

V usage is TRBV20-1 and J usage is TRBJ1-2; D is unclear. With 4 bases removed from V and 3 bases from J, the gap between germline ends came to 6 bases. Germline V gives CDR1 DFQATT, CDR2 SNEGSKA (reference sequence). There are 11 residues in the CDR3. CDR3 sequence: CSANSDYGYTF. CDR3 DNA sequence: TGCAGTGCTAACAGCGACTATGGCTACACCTTC.

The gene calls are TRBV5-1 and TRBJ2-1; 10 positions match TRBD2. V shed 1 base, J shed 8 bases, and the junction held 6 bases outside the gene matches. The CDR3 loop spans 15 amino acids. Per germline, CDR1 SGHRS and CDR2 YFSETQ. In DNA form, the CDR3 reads TGCGCCAGCAGCTTGATGGGACTAGCGAACGATGAGCAGTTCTTC. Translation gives CASSLMGLANDEQFF. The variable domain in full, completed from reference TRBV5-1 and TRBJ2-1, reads KAGVTQTPRYLIKTRGQQVTLSCSPISGHRSVSWYQQTPGQGLQFLFEYFSETQRNKGNFPGRFSGRQFSNSRSEMNVSTLELGDSALYLCASSLMGLANDEQFFGPGTRLTVL.

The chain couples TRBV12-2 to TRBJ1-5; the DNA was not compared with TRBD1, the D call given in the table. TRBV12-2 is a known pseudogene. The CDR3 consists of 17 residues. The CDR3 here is CASRFPGTLYSNQPQHF. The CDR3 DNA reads TGTGCAAGTCGCTTTCCCGGGACACTCTATAGCAATCAGCCCCAGCATTTT.